This TCR beta chain emerged from a study of Graves' ophthalmopathy and Graves' hyperthyroidism. Ten or more counts support this clonotype. The target antigen is unknown. The sequenced template was RNA, covering the TCR beta CDR3 region. Amplification began with first-round RT-PCR using HTBI primers, then second-round multiplex PCR was performed. TCRdb itself ran the multiplex PCR reads through MiXCR, one entry per CDR3 protein. The data show over 450,000 distinct CDR3 sequences, roughly 14% seen once. With 8 bases removed from V and 0 bases from J, the gap between germline ends came to 23 bases. Germline loops: CDR1 DFQATT, CDR2 SNEGSKA (reference sequence). This CDR3 is 17 amino acids long. Among the exclusions were patients with other autoimmune diseases, uncontrolled infections, pregnancy or lactation. Patients were diagnosed from clinical symptoms, serum thyroxine, TRAb, thyroid ultrasound and orbital computed tomography. Fresh peripheral blood (10 ml) yielded the PBMCs.

Study conclusions and caveats: Sensitivity of roughly 64% and specificity of approximately 76% were achieved by the model that predicted ophthalmopathy progression.

The J gene is TRBJ2-4, the V gene TRBV20-1, with D maybe TRBD1 (6 bases). Sequenced input: blood. This sequence originates from a young woman with Graves' ophthalmopathy. The CDR3 coding sequence is TGCAGTCACCAGGGAGAACAGGGACCGTTAGCCAAAAACATTCAGTACTTC. The encoded protein is CSHQGEQGPLAKNIQYF.